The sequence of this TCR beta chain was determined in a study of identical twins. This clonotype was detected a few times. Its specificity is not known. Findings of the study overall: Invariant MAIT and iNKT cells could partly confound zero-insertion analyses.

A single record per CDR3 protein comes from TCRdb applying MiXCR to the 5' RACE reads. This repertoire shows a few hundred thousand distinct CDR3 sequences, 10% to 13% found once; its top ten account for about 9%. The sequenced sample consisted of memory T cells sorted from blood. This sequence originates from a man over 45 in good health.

The CDR3 DNA sequence: TGTGCCAGCAGCGTAGATGGGACCTCCTACGAGCAGTACTTC. It specifies CASSVDGTSYEQYF. The chain has TRBV9 and TRBJ2-7; D possibly matches TRBD1 or TRBD2 (5 bases each). The V and J ends lost 0 bases and 0 bases respectively, with 7 bases between them. From germline, CDR1 is SGDLS and CDR2 YYNGEE. The CDR3 totals 14 residues.